This record concerns one TCR beta chain sequence. The sample comes from a study of control samples from healthy donors and cancer patients. CDR1 SGHTA and CDR2 FQGNSA come from the germline V gene. This CDR3 has 17 residues. Losses at the gene ends were 5 bases for V and 5 bases for J; bases not matched to a gene: 10. Repertoires were generated with immunoSEQ multiplex PCR, while TCRdb's copy carries only in-frame clones and drops some. The sample has about 20,000 clones; roughly nine tenths are singletons. The origin of this receptor is a man in his sixties with head and neck cancer. The sequenced material came from PBMCs. This chain connects TRBV7-2 to TRBJ2-3, with TRBD2 matching over 13 bases. Written as DNA, the CDR3 is TGTGCCAGCAGCCCAAGACTAGCGGGGGGCAAGATAGATACGCAGTATTTT. Translation gives CASSPRLAGGKIDTQYF.